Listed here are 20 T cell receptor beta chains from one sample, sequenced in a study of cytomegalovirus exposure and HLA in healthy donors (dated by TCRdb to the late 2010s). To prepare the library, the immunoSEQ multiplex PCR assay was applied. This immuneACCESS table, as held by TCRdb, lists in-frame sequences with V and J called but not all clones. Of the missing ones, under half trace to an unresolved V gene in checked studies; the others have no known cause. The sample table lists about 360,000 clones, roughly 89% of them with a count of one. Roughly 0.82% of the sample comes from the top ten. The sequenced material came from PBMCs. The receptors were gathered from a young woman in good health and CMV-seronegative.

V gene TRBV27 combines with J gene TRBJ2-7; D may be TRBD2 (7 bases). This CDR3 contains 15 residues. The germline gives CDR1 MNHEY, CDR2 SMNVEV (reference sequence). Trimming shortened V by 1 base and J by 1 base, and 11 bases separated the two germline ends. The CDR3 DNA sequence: TGTGCCAGCAGTTTATGGGGGGGCGGATCCTACGAGCAGTACTTC. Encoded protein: CASSLWGGGSYEQYF.

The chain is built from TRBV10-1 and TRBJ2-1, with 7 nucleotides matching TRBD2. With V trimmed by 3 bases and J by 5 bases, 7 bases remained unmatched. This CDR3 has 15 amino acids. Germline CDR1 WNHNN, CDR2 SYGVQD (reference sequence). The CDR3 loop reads CASSDGGTTHNEQFF. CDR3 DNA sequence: TGCGCCAGCAGTGACGGGGGGACGACTCACAATGAGCAGTTCTTC.

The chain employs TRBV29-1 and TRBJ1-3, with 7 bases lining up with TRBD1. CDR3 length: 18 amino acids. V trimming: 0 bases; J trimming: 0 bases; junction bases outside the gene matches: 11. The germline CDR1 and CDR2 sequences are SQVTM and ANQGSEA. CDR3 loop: CSVEDLPQGTDSGNTIYF. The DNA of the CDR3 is TGCAGCGTTGAAGATCTTCCGCAGGGGACAGACTCTGGAAACACCATATATTTT.

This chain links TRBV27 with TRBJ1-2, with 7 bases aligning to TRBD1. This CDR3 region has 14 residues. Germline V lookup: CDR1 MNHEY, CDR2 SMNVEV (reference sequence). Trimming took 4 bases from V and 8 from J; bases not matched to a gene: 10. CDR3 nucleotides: TGTGCCAGCAGTTCTGAGTTTCACAGGGGAGGCTACACCTTC. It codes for CASSSEFHRGGYTF.

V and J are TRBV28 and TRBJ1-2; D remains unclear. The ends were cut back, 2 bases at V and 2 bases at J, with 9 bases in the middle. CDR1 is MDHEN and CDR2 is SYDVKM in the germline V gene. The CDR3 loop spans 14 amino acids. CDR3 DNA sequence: TGTGCCAGCAGTTTACCACGCGAAAACTATGGCTACACCTTC. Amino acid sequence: CASSLPRENYGYTF.

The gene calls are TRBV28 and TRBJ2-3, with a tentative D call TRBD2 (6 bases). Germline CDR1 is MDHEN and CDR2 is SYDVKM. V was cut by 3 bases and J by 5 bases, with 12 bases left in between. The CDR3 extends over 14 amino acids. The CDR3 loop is CASSFEGRIDTQYF. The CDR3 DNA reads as TGTGCCAGCAGTTTTGAGGGGAGGATAGATACGCAGTATTTT.

CDR3 nucleotide sequence: TGTGCCAGCAGACGATCTGGACAGGGCAATGAGCAGTTCTTC. Protein product: CASRRSGQGNEQFF. V gene TRBV7-2 combines with J gene TRBJ2-1, with 8 bases that match TRBD1. The CDR3 runs to 14 residues. V lost 6 bases to trimming and J lost 6 bases; unmatched junction nucleotides: 7. Germline V gene sequence: CDR1 SGHTA, CDR2 FQGNSA.

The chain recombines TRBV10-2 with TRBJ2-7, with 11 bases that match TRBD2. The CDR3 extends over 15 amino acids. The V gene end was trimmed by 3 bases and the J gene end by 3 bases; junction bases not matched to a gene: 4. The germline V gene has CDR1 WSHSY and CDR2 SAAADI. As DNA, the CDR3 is TGCGCCAGCAGTGATCAACTAGCGGGAGTCTACGAGCAGTACTTC. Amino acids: CASSDQLAGVYEQYF.

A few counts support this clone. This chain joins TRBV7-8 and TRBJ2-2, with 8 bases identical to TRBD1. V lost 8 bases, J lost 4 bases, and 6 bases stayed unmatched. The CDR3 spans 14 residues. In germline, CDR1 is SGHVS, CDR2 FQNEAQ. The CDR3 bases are TGTGCCAGCCTACAGGGGGATAGCACCGGGGAGCTGTTTTTT. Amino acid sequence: CASLQGDSTGELFF. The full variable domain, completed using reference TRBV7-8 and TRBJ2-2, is GAGVSQSPRYKVAKRGQDVALRCDPISGHVSLFWYQQALGQGPEFLTYFQNEAQLDKSGLPSDRFFAERPEGSVSTLKIQRTQQEDSAVYLCASLQGDSTGELFFGEGSRLTVL.

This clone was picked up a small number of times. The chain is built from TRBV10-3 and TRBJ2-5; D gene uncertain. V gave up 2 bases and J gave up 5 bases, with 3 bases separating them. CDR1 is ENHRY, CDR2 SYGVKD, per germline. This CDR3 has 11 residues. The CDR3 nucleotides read TGTGCCATCAGTGAGCAGGAGACCCAGTACTTC. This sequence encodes CAISEQETQYF.

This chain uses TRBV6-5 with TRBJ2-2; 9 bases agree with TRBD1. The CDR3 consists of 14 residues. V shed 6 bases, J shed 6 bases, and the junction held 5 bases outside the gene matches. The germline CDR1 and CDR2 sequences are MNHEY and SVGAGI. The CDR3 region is CASSAGTGSGELFF. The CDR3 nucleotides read TGTGCCAGCAGCGCCGGGACAGGGTCCGGGGAGCTGTTTTTT.

The CDR3 DNA sequence: TGCGCCAGCAGCCAAAGGGCCGGGAAGAACACTGAAGCTTTCTTT. This gives the protein CASSQRAGKNTEAFF. The chain joins TRBV4-1 to TRBJ1-1; no firm D call. The germline gives CDR1 MGHRA, CDR2 YSYEKL. CDR3 length equals 15 residues. The V end lost 2 bases, the J end lost 1 base, and 11 bases lay between the germline ends.

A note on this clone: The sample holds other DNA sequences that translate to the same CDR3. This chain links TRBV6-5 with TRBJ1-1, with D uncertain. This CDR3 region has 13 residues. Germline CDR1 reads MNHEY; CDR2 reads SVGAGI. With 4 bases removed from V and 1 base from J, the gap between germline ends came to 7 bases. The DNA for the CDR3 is TGTGCCAGCAGTTTAGGAGGGAACACTGAAGCTTTCTTT. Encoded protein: CASSLGGNTEAFF.

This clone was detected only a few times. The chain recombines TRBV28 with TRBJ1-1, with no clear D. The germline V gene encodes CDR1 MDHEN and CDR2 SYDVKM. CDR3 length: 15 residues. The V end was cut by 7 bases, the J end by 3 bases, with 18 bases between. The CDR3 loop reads CASTRGEAKDTEAFF. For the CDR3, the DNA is TGTGCCAGCACCCGTGGTGAGGCTAAAGACACTGAAGCTTTCTTT.

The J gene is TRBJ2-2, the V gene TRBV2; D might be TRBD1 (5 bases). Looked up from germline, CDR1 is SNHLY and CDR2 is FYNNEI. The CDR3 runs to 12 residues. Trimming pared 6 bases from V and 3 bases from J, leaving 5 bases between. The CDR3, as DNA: TGTGCCAGCAGACAGGACACCGGGGAGCTGTTTTTT. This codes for CASRQDTGELFF. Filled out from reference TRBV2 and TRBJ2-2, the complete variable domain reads EPEVTQTPSHQVTQMGQEVILRCVPISNHLYFYWYRQILGQKVEFLVSFYNNEISEKSEIFDDQFSVERPDGSNFTLKIRSTKLEDSAMYFCASRQDTGELFFGEGSRLTVL.

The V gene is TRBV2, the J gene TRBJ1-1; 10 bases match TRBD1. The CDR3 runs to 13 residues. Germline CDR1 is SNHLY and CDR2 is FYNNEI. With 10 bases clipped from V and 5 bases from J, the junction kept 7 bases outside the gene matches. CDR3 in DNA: TGTGCCACCACAGGGACAGGGGTTACTGAAGCTTTCTTT. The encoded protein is CATTGTGVTEAFF.

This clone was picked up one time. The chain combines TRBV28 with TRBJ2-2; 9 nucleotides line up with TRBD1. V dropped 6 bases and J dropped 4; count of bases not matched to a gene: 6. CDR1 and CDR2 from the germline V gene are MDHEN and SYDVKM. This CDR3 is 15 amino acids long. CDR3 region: CASSPQGAGTGELFF. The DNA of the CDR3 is TGTGCCAGCAGCCCACAGGGGGCTGGCACCGGGGAGCTGTTTTTT. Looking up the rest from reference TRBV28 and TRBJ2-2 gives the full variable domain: DVKVTQSSRYLVKRTGEKVFLECVQDMDHENMFWYRQDPGLGLRLIYFSYDVKMKEKGDIPEGYSVSREKKERFSLILESASTNQTSMYLCASSPQGAGTGELFFGEGSRLTVL.

CDR3 residues: CASSPGQGMNTEAFF. The CDR3, as DNA: TGCGCCAGCAGCCCCGGACAGGGGATGAACACTGAAGCTTTCTTT. The gene calls are TRBV4-1 and TRBJ1-1; TRBD1 matches 9 bases. Per the germline V gene, CDR1 is MGHRA and CDR2 is YSYEKL. The CDR3 runs to 15 residues. V was pared by 4 bases and J by 0 bases, with 3 bases of the junction left unmatched.

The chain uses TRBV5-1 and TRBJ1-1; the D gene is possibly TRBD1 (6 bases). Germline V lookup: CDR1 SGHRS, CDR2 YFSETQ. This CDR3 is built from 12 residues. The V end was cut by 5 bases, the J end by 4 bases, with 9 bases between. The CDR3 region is CASRAGATEAFF. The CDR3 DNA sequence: TGCGCCAGCAGGGCAGGGGCCACTGAAGCTTTCTTT.

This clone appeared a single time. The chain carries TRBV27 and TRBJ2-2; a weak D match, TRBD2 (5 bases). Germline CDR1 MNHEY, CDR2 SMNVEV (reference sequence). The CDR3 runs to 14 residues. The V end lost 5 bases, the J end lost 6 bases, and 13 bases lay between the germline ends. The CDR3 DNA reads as TGTGCCAGCAGTGAATTGGGGAGTGCCGGGGAGCTGTTTTTT. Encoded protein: CASSELGSAGELFF.